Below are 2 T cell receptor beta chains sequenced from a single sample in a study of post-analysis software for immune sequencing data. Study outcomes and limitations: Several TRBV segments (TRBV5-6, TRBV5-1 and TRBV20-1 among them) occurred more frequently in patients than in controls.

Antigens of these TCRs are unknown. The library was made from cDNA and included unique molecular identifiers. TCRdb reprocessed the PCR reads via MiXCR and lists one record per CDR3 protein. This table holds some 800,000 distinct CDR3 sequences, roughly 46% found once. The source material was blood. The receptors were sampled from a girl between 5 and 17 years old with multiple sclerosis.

The CDR3, as DNA: TGTGCCAGCAGCATGACGACCGGGACAGGGGGCACTGAAGCTTTCTTT. Its protein is CASSMTTGTGGTEAFF. The gene calls are TRBV7-9 and TRBJ1-1, with TRBD1 matching 11 bases. The trim removed 5 bases at V and 4 bases at J, leaving 9 bases unmatched. There are 16 residues in the CDR3. Germline assignment: CDR1 SEHNR and CDR2 FQNEAQ (reference sequence).

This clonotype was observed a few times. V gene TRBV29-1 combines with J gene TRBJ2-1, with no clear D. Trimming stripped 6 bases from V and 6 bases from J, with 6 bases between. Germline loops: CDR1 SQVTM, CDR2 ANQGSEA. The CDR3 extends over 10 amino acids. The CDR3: CSVSPNEQFF. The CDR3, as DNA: TGCAGCGTATCCCCCAATGAGCAGTTCTTC.